This TCR beta chain emerged from a study of CD4 and CD8 cells across lung adenocarcinoma regions. CDR1 is SGHDN and CDR2 is FVKESK in the germline V gene. The CDR3 extends over 14 amino acids. TCRdb processed the PCR reads anew with MiXCR; each CDR3 protein has one entry. The sample records 20,000 to 25,000 distinct CDR3 sequences, about 54% being singletons. V is TRBV14 and J is TRBJ2-1; TRBD1 or TRBD2 may be the D gene (5 bases each). The DNA end favors TRBJ2-7, so the J call may be wrong. Source material: CD8+ T cells from the center of a lung tumor. The receptor was derived from a female donor with lung adenocarcinoma. The CD4 and CD8 labels of this study may be unreliable. The CDR3 region has the DNA TGTGCCAGCAGCCGCCGGGACCTTCCCTACGAGCAGTACGTC. Protein: CASSRRDLPYEQYV.